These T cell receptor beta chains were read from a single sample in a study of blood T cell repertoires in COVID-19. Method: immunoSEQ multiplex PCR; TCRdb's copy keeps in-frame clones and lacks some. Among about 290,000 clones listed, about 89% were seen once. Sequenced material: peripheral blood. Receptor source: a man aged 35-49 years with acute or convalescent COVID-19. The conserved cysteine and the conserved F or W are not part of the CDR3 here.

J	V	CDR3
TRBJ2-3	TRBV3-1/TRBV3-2	ASSQDRGAGSRDTQY
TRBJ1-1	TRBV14	ASSQVGRKNTEAF
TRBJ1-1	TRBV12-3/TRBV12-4	ASRQTMNTEAF
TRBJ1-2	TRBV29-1	SVPETGADYGYT
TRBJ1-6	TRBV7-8	ASSLARAGAYNSPLH
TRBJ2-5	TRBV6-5	ASRPPRGGKTQY
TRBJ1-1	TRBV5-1	ASMTGSTEAF
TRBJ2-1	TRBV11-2	ASSLAIEQF
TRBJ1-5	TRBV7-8	ASSLATGIGQPQH
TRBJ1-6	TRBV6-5	ASTQDRYSPLH
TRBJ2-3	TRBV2	ASSETGVSTDTQY
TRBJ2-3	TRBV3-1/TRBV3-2	ASSQDLGSYTDTQY
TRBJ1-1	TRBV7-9	ASSRIAGNTEAF
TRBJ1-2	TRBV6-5	ASSYGTGGYYGYT
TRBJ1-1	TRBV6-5	ASSYLEGAKAF
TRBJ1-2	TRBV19	ASSTRGFNYGYT
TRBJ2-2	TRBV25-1	ASSGIWGQGNTGELF
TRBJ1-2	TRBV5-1	ASSLGTGPNYGYT
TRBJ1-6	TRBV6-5	ASSSYSSSYNSPLH
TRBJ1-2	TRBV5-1	ASSLESSSVGGGRGYT
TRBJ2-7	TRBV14	ASSQDGSYEQY
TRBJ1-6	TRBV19	ASSISGVSSSPLH
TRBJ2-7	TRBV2	ASVRDSGPSEQY
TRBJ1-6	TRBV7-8	ASSPDRGGGRRSPLH
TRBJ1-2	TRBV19	ASSITETGPYGYT
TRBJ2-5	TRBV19	ASSRDRGETQY
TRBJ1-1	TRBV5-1	ASSFNRDTEAF
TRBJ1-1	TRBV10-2	ASRRAGAEAF